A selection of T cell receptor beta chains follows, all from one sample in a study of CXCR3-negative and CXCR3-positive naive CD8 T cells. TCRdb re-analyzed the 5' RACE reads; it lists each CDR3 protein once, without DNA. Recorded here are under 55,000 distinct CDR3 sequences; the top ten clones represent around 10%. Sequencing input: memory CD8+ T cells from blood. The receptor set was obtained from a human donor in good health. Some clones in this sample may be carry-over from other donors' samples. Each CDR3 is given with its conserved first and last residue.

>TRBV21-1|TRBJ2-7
CASSKLSGGRTYEQYF
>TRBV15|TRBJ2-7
CATLGTPGAEQYF
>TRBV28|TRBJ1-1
CASSLTDPNRGTEAIF
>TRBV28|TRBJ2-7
CASRWPQGSYEQYF
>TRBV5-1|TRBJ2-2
CASSFEGLANTGELFF
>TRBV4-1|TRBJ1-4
CASSQYDIGSKKLFF
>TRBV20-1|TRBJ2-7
CSARRQGWSSYEQYF
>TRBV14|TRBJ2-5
CASSRQGWYQETQYF
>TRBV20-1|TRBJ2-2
CSASKGADTGELFF
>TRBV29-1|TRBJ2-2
CSAIVVTGELFF
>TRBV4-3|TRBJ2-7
CASSQDLRQGRNEQYF
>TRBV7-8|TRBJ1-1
CASSSQGKAFF
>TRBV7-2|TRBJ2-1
CASSRTSGPYNEQFF
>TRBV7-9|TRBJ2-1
CASSPMELGRNYNEQFF
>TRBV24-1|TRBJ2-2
CATSTYPNTGELFF
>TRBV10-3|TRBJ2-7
CAISLEGGLGYEQYF
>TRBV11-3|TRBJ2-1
CASSLGASPNEQFF
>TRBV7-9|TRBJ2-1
CASSSSLGGLNNEQFF
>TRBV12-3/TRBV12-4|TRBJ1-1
CASSSPGNTEAFF
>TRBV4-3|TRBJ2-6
CASSQSGDRFNVLTF
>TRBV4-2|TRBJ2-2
CASSQPGTSGDTNTGELFF
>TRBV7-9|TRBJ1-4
CASSLDRGPTNEKLFF
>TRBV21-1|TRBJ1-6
CASSKNDFTPTGFNSPLHF
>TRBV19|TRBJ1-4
CASRIRGPNEKLFF